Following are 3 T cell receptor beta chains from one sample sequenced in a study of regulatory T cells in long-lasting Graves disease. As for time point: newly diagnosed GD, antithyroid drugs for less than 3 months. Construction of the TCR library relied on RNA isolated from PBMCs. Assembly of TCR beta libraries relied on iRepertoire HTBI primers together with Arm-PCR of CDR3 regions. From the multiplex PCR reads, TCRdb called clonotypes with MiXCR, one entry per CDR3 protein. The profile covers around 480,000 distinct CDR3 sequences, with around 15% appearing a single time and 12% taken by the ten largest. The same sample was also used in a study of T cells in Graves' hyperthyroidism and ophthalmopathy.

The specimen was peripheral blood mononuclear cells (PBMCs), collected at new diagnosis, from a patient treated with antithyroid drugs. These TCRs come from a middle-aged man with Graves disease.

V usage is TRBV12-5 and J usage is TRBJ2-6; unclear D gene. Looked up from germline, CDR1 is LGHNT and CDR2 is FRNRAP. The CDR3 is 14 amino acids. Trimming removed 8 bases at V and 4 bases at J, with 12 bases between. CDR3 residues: CASSKWTGANVLTF. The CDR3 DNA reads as TGTGCTAGTTCGAAGTGGACCGGGGCCAACGTCCTGACTTTC. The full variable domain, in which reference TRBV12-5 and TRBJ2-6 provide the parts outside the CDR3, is DARVTQTPRHKVTEMGQEVTMRCQPILGHNTVFWYRQTMMQGLELLAYFRNRAPLDDSGMPKDRFSAEMPDATLATLKIQPSEPRDSAVYFCASSKWTGANVLTFGAGSRLTVL.

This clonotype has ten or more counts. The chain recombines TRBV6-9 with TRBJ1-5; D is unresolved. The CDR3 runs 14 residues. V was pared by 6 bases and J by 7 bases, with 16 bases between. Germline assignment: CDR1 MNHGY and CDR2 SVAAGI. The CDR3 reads CASSFFEGVQPQHF. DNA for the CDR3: TGTGCCAGCAGCTTCTTCGAGGGAGTACAGCCCCAGCATTTT.

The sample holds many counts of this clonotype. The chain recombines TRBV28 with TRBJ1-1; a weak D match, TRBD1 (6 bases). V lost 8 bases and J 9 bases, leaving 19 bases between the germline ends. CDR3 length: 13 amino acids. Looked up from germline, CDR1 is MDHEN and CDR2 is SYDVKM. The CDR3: CASEMGRGAQAFF. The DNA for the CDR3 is TGTGCCAGCGAAATGGGGCGGGGGGCACAAGCTTTCTTT.